Detailed here is one T cell receptor (beta chain). This specimen comes from a study of technical replicates of blood from several donors. Profiled with immunoSEQ multiplex PCR; TCRdb holds only in-frame clones, not every one. The data show roughly 80,000 clones, over 75% seen once. This TCR came from a human donor in good health. Input material: T cells isolated from PBMCs.

The CDR3 nucleotides read TGTGCCAGCAGAGAGTGGGACAGGGCGGATGAAAAACTGTTTTTT. This encodes CASREWDRADEKLFF. The rearrangement uses TRBV6-5 and TRBJ1-4, with 9 bases fitting TRBD1. This CDR3 region has 15 residues. Trimming took 6 bases from V and 6 from J; bases not matched to a gene: 8. Germline CDR1 and CDR2: MNHEY and SVGAGI.